The T cell receptor beta chain under discussion was sequenced for a study of blood T cell repertoires in COVID-19. Across the whole study: COVID-19 samples collected from the United States, Italy and Spain covered acute and convalescent phases. Sources were T cells, B-cell-depleted T cells, or PBMCs; the material itself was cDNA or gDNA.

Original processing notes: Scientists estimated how many nucleated cells there were by amplifying reference gene primers. Profiling relied on immunoSEQ multiplex PCR, and the TCRdb table lists in-frame clones only, not all of them. The D gene and trimming were derived from the DNA, and the V and J assignments and clone size from that table. The table lists 200,000 to 250,000 clones, roughly 85% of them singletons. CDR1 LGHNA and CDR2 YNFKEQ come from the germline V gene. Trimming took 5 bases from V and 1 from J; bases not matched to a gene: 1. This CDR3 has 14 amino acids. This TCR came from a man in his forties with acute or convalescent COVID-19. The material sequenced was peripheral blood. V gene TRBV4-2 combines with J gene TRBJ1-3, with 8 bases that match TRBD1. CDR3 residues: CASSTGGSGNTIYF. CDR3 sequence (DNA): TGTGCCAGCAGCACAGGGGGTTCTGGAAACACCATATATTTT.